This paragraph covers one T cell receptor (beta chain) sequence. Combining a sample-barcoded 5' primer with a J-beta primer mix, a second PCR ran for roughly 6 to 11 cycles. A single record per CDR3 protein comes from TCRdb applying MiXCR to the 5' RACE reads. The sample carries roughly 680,000 distinct CDR3 sequences, 20% to 25% recorded once. The sample comes from a study of blood T cells in healthy people across ages. Every donor provided roughly 10 milliliters of peripheral blood. The sequence came from a man aged 70-80 years in good health. Sample: blood.

The CDR3 protein is CASSLIRNTEAFF. In nucleotides, the CDR3 is TGCGCCAGCAGCTTGATCAGGAACACTGAAGCTTTCTTT. This chain connects TRBV5-1 to TRBJ1-1, with D unclear. Germline assignment: CDR1 SGHRS and CDR2 YFSETQ. V lost 1 base, J lost 1 base, and 5 bases lay in between. This CDR3 spans 13 amino acids.